The clone carrying this T cell receptor beta chain was detected only a few times. The source of the sample is a study of T cells after yellow fever vaccination. V was trimmed by 2 bases and J by 4 bases, leaving 11 bases between them. This CDR3 has 14 residues. CDR1 is SNHLY and CDR2 is FYNNEI in the germline V gene. TCRdb re-called the 5' RACE reads through MiXCR, storing one row per CDR3 protein. Of 320,000 or so distinct CDR3 sequences in the sample, 7% to 9% were seen once. The TCR comes from a man younger than 35 who received the YFV17D yellow fever vaccine. The sample in question was PBMCs, obtained about 41 days after the first yellow fever vaccination. This chain uses TRBV2 with TRBJ1-2, with D possibly being TRBD1 (5 bases). CDR3 in DNA: TGTGCCAGCAGTGAATCGCAGGGCCCCTATGGCTACACCTTC. It yields the protein CASSESQGPYGYTF.